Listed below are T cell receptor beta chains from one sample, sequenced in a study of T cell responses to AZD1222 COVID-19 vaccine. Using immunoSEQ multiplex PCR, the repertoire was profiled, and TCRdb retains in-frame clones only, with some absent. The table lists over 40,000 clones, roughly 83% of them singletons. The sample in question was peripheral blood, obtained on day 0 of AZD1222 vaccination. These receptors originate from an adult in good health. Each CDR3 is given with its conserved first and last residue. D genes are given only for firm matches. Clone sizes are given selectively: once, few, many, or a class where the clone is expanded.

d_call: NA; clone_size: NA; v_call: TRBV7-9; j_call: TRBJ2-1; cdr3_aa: CASSQGTRQFF; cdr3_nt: TGTGCCAGCAGCCAAGGGACCCGTCAGTTCTTC
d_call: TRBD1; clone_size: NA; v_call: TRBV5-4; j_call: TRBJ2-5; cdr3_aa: CASSPRTGGQTQYF; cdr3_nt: TGTGCCAGCAGCCCAAGGACAGGGGGACAGACCCAGTACTTC
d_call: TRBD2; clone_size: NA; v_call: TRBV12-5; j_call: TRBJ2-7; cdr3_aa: CASGRGLAGGGYEQYF; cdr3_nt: TGTGCTAGTGGGAGAGGACTAGCGGGAGGTGGTTACGAGCAGTACTTC
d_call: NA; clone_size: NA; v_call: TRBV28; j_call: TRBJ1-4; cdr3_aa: CASSLYRVEKLFF; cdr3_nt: TGTGCCAGCAGTTTATACAGGGTGGAAAAACTGTTTTTT
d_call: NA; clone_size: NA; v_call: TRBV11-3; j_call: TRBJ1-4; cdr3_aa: CASRGVTNEKLFF; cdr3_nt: TGTGCCAGCAGGGGGGTCACAAATGAAAAACTGTTTTTT
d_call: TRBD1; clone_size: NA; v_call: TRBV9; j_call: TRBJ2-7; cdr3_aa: CASSVRGQGLSYEQYF; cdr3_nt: TGTGCCAGCAGCGTACGAGGACAGGGTCTCTCCTACGAGCAGTACTTC
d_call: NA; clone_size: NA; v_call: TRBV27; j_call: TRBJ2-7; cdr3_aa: CASSFSNRLYEQYF; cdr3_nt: TGTGCCAGCAGTTTTAGTAACAGACTCTACGAGCAGTACTTC
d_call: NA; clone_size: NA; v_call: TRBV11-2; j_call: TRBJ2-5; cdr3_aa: CASSLGLRQETQYF; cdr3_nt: TGTGCCAGCAGCTTAGGTCTACGGCAAGAGACCCAGTACTTC
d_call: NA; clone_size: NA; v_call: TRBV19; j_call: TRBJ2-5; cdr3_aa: CASSMVGQETQYF; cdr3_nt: TGTGCCAGTAGTATGGTAGGGCAAGAGACCCAGTACTTC
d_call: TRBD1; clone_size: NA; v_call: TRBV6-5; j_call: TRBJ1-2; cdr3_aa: CASSATGGDLYGYTF; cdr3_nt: TGTGCCAGCAGCGCTACAGGGGGCGACCTCTATGGCTACACCTTC
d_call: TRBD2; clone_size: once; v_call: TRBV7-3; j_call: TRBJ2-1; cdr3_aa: CASSLTSSGGKQFF; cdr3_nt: TGTGCCAGCAGCTTAACGTCTAGCGGGGGGAAGCAGTTCTTC
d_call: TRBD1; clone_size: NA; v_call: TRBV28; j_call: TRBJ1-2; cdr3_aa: CASSSPQGQLNGYTF; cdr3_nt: TGTGCCAGCAGTTCCCCCCAGGGACAGCTGAATGGCTACACCTTC
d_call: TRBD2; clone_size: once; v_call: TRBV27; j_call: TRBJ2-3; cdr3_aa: CASATAQAGSTDTQYF; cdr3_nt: TGTGCCAGCGCGACCGCTCAAGCGGGGAGCACAGATACGCAGTATTTT
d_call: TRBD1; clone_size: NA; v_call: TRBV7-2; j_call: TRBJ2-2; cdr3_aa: CASSKSRDRSTGELFF; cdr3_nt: TGTGCCAGCAGCAAGAGCCGGGACAGGAGCACCGGGGAGCTGTTTTTT
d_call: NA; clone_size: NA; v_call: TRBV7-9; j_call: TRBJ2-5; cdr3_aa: CAISRETQYF; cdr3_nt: TGTGCCATCAGTAGGGAGACCCAGTACTTC
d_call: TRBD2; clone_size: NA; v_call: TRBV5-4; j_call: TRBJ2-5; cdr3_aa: CASRPGLADQETQYF; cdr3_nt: TGTGCCAGCAGACCGGGACTAGCCGATCAAGAGACCCAGTACTTC
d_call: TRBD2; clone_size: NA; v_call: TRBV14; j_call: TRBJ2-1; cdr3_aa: CASSTRTSASSYNEQFF; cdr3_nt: TGTGCCAGCAGCACCAGGACTAGCGCGAGCTCCTACAATGAGCAGTTCTTC
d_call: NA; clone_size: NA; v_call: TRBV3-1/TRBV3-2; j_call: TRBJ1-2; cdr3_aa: CASSQDRGFYGYTF; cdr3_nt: TGTGCCAGCAGCCAAGATCGAGGATTCTATGGCTACACCTTC
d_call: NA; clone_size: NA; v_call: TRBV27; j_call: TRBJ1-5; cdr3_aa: CASADLSNQPQHF; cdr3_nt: TGTGCCAGCGCAGATCTCAGCAATCAGCCCCAGCATTTT
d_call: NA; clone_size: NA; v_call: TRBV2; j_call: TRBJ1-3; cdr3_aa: CASSEESVDLSTIYF; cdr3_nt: TGTGCCAGCAGTGAGGAGTCAGTTGATCTCAGCACCATATATTTT
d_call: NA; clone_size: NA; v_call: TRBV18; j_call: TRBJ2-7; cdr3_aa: CASSSREVHEQYF; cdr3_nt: TGTGCCAGCTCTTCAAGGGAGGTCCACGAGCAGTACTTC
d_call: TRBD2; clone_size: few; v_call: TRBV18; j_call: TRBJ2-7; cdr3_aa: CASSPGPSGSTMEQYF; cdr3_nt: TGTGCCAGCTCACCAGGTCCTAGCGGAAGTACGATGGAGCAGTACTTC